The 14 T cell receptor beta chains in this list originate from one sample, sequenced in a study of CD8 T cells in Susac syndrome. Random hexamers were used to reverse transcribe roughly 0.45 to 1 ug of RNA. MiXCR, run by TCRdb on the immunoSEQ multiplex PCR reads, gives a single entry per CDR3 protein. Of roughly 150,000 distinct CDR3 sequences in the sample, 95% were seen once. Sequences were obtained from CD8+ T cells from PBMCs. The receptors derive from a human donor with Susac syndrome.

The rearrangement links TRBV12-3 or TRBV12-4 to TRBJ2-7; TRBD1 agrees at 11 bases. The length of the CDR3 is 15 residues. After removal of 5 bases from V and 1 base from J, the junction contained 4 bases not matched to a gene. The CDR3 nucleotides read TGTGCCAGCAGTCTAGGGACAGGGGGTTCCTACGAGCAGTACTTC. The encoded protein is CASSLGTGGSYEQYF.

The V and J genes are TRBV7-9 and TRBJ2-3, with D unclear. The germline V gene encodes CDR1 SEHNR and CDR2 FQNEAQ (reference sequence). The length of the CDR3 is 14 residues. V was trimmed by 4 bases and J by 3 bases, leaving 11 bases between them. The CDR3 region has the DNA TGTGCCAGCAGCTCCCTTACCAGGACAGATACGCAGTATTTT. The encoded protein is CASSSLTRTDTQYF.

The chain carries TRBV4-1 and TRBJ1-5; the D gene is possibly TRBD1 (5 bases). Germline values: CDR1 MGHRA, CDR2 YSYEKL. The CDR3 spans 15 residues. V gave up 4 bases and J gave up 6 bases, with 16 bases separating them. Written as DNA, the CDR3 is TGCGCCAGCAGCCTCGGGGACGGCGGCCTTCAGCCCCAGCATTTT. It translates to CASSLGDGGLQPQHF.

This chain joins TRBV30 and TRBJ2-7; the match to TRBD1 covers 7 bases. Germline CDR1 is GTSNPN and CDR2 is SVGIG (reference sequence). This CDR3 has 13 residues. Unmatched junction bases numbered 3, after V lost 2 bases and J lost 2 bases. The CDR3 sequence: CAWSLQGAYEQYF. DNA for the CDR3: TGTGCCTGGAGTCTCCAGGGGGCCTACGAGCAGTACTTC.

The CDR3 nucleotides read TGTGCCAGCAGCTCCAGGGACAGGAACCAAGAGACCCAGTACTTC. This codes for CASSSRDRNQETQYF. The V gene is TRBV13, the J gene TRBJ2-5; 8 positions agree with TRBD1. Per the germline V gene, CDR1 is PRHDT and CDR2 is FYEKMQ (reference sequence). The CDR3 has 15 amino acids. V trimming: 4 bases; J trimming: 0 bases; junction bases outside the gene matches: 4.

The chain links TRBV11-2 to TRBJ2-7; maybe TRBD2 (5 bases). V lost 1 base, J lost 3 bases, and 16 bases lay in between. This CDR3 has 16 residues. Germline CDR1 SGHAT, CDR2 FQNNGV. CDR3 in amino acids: CASSLGGGGGIYEQYF. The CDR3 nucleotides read TGTGCCAGCAGCTTAGGGGGTGGTGGAGGAATCTACGAGCAGTACTTC.

The DNA for the CDR3 is TGCGCCAGCAGGGAAGCCCACGAGCAGTACTTC. Translating it yields CASREAHEQYF. V is TRBV5-1 and J is TRBJ2-7; D is ambiguous. With 5 bases removed from V and 5 bases from J, the gap between germline ends came to 8 bases. Germline V gene data show CDR1 as SGHRS and CDR2 as YFSETQ. This CDR3 has 11 amino acids.

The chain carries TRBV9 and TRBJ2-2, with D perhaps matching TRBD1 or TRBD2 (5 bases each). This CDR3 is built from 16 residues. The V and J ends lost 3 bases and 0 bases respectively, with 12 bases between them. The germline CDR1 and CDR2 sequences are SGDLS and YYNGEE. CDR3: CASSANQGPNTGELFF. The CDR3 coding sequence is TGTGCCAGCAGCGCGAACCAGGGACCGAACACCGGGGAGCTGTTTTTT.

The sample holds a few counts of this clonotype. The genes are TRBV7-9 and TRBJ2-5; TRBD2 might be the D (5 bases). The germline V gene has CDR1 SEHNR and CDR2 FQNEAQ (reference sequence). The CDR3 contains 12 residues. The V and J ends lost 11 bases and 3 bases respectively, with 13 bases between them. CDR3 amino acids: CASREREETQYF. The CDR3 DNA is TGTGCCTCCCGGGAAAGGGAAGAGACCCAGTACTTC. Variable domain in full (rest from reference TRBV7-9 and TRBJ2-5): DTGVSQNPRHKITKRGQNVTFRCDPISEHNRLYWYRQTLGQGPEFLTYFQNEAQLEKSRLLSDRFSAERPKGSFSTLEIQRTEQGDSAMYLCASREREETQYFGPGTRLLVL.

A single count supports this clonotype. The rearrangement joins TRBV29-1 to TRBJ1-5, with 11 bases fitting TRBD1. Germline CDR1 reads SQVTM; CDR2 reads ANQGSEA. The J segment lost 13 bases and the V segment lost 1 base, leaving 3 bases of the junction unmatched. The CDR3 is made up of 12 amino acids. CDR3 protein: CSVEAGTGGQHF. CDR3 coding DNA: TGCAGCGTTGAAGCCGGGACAGGGGGACAGCATTTT. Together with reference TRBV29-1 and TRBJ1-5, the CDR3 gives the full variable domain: SAVISQKPSRDICQRGTSLTIQCQVDSQVTMMFWYRQQPGQSLTLIATANQGSEATYESGFVIDKFPISRPNLTFSTLTVSNMSPEDSSIYLCSVEAGTGGQHFGDGTRLSIL.

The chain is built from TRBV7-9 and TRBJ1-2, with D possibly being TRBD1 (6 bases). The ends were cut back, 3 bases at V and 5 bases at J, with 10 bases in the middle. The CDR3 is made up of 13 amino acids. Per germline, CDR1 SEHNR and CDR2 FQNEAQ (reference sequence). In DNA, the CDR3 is TGTGCCAGCAGCTTTGAGGGGGGGTATGGCTACACCTTC. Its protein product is CASSFEGGYGYTF.

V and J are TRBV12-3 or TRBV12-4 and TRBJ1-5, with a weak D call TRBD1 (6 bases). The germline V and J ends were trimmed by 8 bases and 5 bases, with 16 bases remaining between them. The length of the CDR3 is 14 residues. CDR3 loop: CASGGGPYDQPQHF. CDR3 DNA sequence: TGTGCCAGCGGGGGCGGGCCATATGATCAGCCCCAGCATTTT.

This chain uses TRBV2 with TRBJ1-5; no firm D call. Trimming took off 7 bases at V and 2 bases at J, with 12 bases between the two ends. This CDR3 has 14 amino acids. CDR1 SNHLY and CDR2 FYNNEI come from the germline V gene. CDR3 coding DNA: TGTGCCAGCACAGAGGGAATCGGCAATCAGCCCCAGCATTTT. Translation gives CASTEGIGNQPQHF. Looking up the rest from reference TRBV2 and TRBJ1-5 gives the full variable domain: EPEVTQTPSHQVTQMGQEVILRCVPISNHLYFYWYRQILGQKVEFLVSFYNNEISEKSEIFDDQFSVERPDGSNFTLKIRSTKLEDSAMYFCASTEGIGNQPQHFGDGTRLSIL.

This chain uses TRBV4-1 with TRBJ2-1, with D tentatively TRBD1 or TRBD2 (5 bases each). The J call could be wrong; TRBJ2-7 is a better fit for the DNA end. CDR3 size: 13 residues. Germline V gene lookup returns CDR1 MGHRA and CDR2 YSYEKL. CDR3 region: CASTPWGSDEQYF. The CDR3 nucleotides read TGCGCCAGCACCCCCTGGGGGTCCGACGAGCAGTACTTC.